The rows below give T cell receptor beta chains drawn from one sample of a study of neurological immune-mediated disorders. TCRdb fed the 5' RACE reads into MiXCR, producing one record per CDR3 protein. The repertoire has just under 45,000 distinct CDR3 sequences, about 22% of them found once; the top ten carry around 4.2%. Sequencing was done on a sample of PBMCs. These receptors originate from a man in his sixties with HTLV-1-associated myelopathy (HAM/TSP). Both conserved end residues are part of each CDR3. A D gene is named only where the DNA matches it firmly. Clone size appears in some rows only: once, few, many, or a class for an expanded clone.

j_call d_call clone_size v_call cdr3_aa cdr3_nt
TRBJ1-1 NA NA TRBV29-1 CSVALANTEAFF TGCAGCGTTGCTCTAGCGAACACTGAAGCTTTCTTT
TRBJ2-7 TRBD2 many TRBV29-1 CSATSGIGLEQYF TGCAGCGCGACTAGCGGGATCGGGCTCGAGCAGTACTTC
TRBJ2-3 NA NA TRBV29-1 CSVEPASTDTQYF TGCAGCGTTGAACCGGCTAGCACAGATACGCAGTATTTT
TRBJ2-2 NA NA TRBV2 CASKGWPDGELFF TGTGCCAGCAAAGGGTGGCCCGACGGGGAGCTGTTTTTT
TRBJ2-1 NA many TRBV10-2 CASRIGGSSYNEQFF TGCGCCAGCCGGATCGGAGGGAGCTCCTACAATGAGCAGTTCTTC
TRBJ1-6 TRBD1 many TRBV7-9 CASSDGTGSLNSPLHF TGTGCCAGCAGCGACGGGACAGGATCCCTTAATTCACCCCTCCACTTT
TRBJ1-5 NA many TRBV7-3 CASSVSYRTKHFQPQHF TGTGCCAGCAGCGTATCATACAGGACAAAGCACTTTCAGCCCCAGCATTTT
TRBJ2-1 NA many TRBV28 CASSLSLKGGRGYNEQFF TGTGCCAGCAGTTTAAGCCTCAAAGGGGGGCGCGGGTACAATGAGCAGTTCTTC
TRBJ1-1 NA many TRBV7-9 CASSPGILPEAFF TGTGCCAGCAGCCCGGGTATTCTTCCTGAAGCTTTCTTT
TRBJ2-7 TRBD1 few TRBV12-3/TRBV12-4 CASKRGQGLYEQYF TGTGCCAGCAAGAGGGGACAGGGACTTTACGAGCAGTACTTC
TRBJ2-7 NA many TRBV29-1 CSVAGPDHEQYF TGCAGCGTTGCGGGACCTGATCACGAGCAGTACTTC
TRBJ1-1 NA large TRBV2 CASSEGANTEAFF TGTGCCAGCAGTGAAGGGGCGAACACTGAAGCTTTCTTT
TRBJ2-2 TRBD2 many TRBV4-2 CASSPAGLAGHTGELFF TGTGCCAGCAGCCCTGCAGGACTAGCGGGCCACACCGGGGAGCTGTTTTTT
TRBJ2-7 TRBD1 NA TRBV5-1 CASNRGQETSYEQYF TGCGCCAGCAATAGGGGACAGGAGACCTCCTACGAGCAGTACTTC
TRBJ2-3 NA once TRBV6-5 CASSYRVPGGTQYF TGTGCCAGCAGTTACCGGGTCCCGGGCGGTACGCAGTATTTT
TRBJ2-2 NA many TRBV7-3 CASSPGGFNTGELFF TGTGCCAGCAGCCCCGGGGGATTCAACACCGGGGAGCTGTTTTTT
TRBJ2-1 NA many TRBV5-1 CASSLQGIDEQFF TGCGCCAGCAGCTTACAGGGTATCGATGAGCAGTTCTTC
TRBJ2-7 TRBD1 NA TRBV27 CASGLGQGYEQYF TGTGCCAGCGGACTTGGACAGGGTTACGAGCAGTACTTC
TRBJ1-1 NA many TRBV20-1 CSARDPASAEAFF TGCAGTGCTAGAGATCCGGCCTCGGCAGAAGCTTTCTTT
TRBJ2-3 TRBD2 many TRBV18 CASSINSGNTDTQYF TGTGCCAGCTCAATCAATAGCGGGAACACAGATACGCAGTATTTT
TRBJ2-4 NA NA TRBV20-1 CSAVDRAGGAKNIQYF TGCAGTGCAGTGGACAGGGCGGGAGGAGCCAAAAACATTCAGTACTTC
TRBJ2-1 TRBD2 many TRBV20-1 CSASSTSGSPSYNEQFF TGCAGTGCTAGCTCGACTAGCGGGAGTCCCTCCTACAATGAGCAGTTCTTC
TRBJ2-1 NA NA TRBV5-1 CASSFYICSASHVLAGDNEQFF NA
TRBJ1-3 NA many TRBV5-1 CASSSRSDFSGNTIYF TGCGCCAGCAGTAGTCGCAGCGATTTCTCTGGAAACACCATATATTTT
TRBJ1-2 TRBD1 NA TRBV19 CASSIDYRTGADYGYTF TGTGCCAGTAGTATAGACTATCGGACAGGGGCAGACTATGGCTACACCTTC
TRBJ1-1 NA many TRBV12-3/TRBV12-4 CASRRGTREAFF TGTGCCAGCAGGAGGGGGACCCGTGAAGCTTTCTTT
TRBJ2-2 TRBD1 NA TRBV5-5 CASSFNYRGQGTGELFF TGTGCCAGCAGCTTTAACTACAGGGGGCAAGGCACCGGGGAGCTGTTTTTT
TRBJ1-3 NA many TRBV20-1 CSARVQRAQVGSGNTIYF TGCAGTGCTAGAGTCCAGAGGGCTCAAGTTGGTTCTGGAAACACCATATATTTT
TRBJ1-1 NA many TRBV10-3 CAISEGASEAFF TGTGCCATCAGTGAAGGGGCAAGTGAAGCTTTCTTT
TRBJ2-3 NA many TRBV6-2/TRBV6-3 CASSYRWQTQYF TGTGCCAGCAGTTACAGATGGCAAACGCAGTATTTT
TRBJ1-1 TRBD1 NA TRBV7-9 CASSLTGVKTEAFF TGTGCCAGCAGCCTTACAGGGGTAAAAACTGAAGCTTTCTTT
TRBJ2-2 NA many TRBV5-5 CASSRDGTNTGELFF TGTGCCAGCAGCCGGGACGGCACGAACACCGGGGAGCTGTTTTTT
TRBJ2-1 TRBD2 many TRBV12-3/TRBV12-4 CASRMTSGAYNEQFF TGTGCCAGCAGGATGACTAGCGGGGCCTACAATGAGCAGTTCTTC
TRBJ2-3 TRBD1 many TRBV29-1 CSVETGPDTQYF TGCAGCGTTGAGACAGGGCCAGATACGCAGTATTTT
TRBJ2-5 TRBD1 NA TRBV7-7 CASSRDREETQYF TGTGCCAGCAGCCGGGACAGGGAGGAGACCCAGTACTTC
TRBJ1-2 TRBD1 many TRBV27 CASSIRTGANYGYTF TGTGCCAGCAGTATTCGGACAGGGGCTAACTATGGCTACACCTTC
TRBJ2-2 TRBD1 many TRBV18 CASSPDRANGELFF TGTGCCAGCTCACCGGACAGGGCGAACGGGGAGCTGTTTTTT